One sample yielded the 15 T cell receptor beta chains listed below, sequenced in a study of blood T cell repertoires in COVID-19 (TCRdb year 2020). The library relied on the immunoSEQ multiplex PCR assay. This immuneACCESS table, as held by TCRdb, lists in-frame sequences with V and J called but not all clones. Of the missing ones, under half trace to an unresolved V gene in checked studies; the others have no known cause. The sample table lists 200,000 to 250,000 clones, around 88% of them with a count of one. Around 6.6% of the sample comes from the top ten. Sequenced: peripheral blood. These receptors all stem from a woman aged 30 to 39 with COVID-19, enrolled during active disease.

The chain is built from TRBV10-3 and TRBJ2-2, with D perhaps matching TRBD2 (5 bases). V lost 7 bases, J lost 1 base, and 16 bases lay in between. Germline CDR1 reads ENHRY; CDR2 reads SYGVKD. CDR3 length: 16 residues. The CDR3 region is CAIKSRATENTGELFF. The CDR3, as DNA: TGTGCCATCAAGTCGCGGGCAACCGAGAACACCGGGGAGCTGTTTTTT.

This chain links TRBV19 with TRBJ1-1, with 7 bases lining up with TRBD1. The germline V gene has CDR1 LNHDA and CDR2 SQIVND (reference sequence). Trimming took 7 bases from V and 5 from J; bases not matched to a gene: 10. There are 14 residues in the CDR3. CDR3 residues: CASTPQGMGTEAFF. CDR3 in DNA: TGTGCCAGTACTCCACAGGGGATGGGGACTGAAGCTTTCTTT. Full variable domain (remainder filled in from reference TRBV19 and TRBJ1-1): DGGITQSPKYLFRKEGQNVTLSCEQNLNHDAMYWYRQDPGQGLRLIYYSQIVNDFQKGDIAEGYSVSREKKESFPLTVTSAQKNPTAFYLCASTPQGMGTEAFFGQGTRLTVV.

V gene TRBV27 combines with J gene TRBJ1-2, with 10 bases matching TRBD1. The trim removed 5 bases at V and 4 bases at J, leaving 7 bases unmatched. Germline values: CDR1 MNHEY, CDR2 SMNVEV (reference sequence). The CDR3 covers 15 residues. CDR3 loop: CASSAGTGDGYGYTF. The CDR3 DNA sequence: TGTGCCAGCAGTGCCGGGACAGGGGACGGCTATGGCTACACCTTC.

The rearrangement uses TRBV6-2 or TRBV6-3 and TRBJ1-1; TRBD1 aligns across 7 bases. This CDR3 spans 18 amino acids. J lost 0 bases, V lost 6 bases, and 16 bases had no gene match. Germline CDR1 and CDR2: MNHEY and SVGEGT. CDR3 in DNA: TGTGCCAGCAGCACTTCACTGGGACAGATACCTTTGAACACTGAAGCTTTCTTT. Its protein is CASSTSLGQIPLNTEAFF.

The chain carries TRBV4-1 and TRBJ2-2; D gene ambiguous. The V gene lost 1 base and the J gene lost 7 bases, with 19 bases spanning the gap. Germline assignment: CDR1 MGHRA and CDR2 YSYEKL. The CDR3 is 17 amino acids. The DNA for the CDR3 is TGCGCCAGCAGCCAAGTTAAGAACTCCCGGTACGGCGGGGAGCTGTTTTTT. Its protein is CASSQVKNSRYGGELFF.

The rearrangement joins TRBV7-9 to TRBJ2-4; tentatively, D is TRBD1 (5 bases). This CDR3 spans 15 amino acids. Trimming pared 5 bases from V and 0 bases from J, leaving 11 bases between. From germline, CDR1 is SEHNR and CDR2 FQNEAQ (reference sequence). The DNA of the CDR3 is TGTGCCAGCAGCCCCGACAGACTAGCCAAAAACATTCAGTACTTC. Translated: CASSPDRLAKNIQYF.

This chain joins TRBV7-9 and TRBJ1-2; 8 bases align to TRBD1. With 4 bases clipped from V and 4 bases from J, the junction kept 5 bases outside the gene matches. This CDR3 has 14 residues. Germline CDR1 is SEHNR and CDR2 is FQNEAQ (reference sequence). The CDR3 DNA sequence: TGTGCCAGCAGCTCCAGGACAGGGCCCTATGGCTACACCTTC. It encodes CASSSRTGPYGYTF.

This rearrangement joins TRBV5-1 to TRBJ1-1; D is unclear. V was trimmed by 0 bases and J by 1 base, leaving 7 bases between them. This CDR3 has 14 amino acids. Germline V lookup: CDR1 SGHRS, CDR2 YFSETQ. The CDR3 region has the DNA TGCGCCAGCAGCTTGGACAAAACGAACACTGAAGCTTTCTTT. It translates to CASSLDKTNTEAFF.

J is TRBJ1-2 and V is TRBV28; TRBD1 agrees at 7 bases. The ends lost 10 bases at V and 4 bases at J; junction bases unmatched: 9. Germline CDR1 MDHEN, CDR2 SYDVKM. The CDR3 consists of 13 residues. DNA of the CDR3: TGTGCCATCTCGAGGGGGCGTGCCTATGGCTACACCTTC. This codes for CAISRGRAYGYTF.

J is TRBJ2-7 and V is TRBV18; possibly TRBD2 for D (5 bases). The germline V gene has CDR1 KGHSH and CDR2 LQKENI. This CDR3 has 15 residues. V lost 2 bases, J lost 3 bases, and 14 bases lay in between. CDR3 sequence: CASSPNSGSNYEQYF. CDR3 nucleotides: TGTGCCAGCTCACCAAACTCGGGGTCAAACTACGAGCAGTACTTC.

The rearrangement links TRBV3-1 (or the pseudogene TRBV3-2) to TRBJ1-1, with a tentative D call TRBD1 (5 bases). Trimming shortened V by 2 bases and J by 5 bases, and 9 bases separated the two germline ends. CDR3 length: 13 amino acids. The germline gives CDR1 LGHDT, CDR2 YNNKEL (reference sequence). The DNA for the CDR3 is TGTGCCAGCAGCCAAAATAGGGGTACTGAAGCTTTCTTT. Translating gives CASSQNRGTEAFF.

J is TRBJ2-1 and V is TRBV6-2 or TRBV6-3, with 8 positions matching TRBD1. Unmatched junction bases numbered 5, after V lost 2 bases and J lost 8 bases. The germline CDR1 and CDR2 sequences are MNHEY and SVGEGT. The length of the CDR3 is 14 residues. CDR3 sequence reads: CASSYPTGGDEQFF. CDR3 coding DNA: TGTGCCAGCAGTTACCCCACAGGGGGAGATGAGCAGTTCTTC.

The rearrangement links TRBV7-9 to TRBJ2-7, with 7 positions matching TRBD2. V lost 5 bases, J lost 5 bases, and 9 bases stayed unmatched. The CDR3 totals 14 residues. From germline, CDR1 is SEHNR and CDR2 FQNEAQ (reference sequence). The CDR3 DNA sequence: TGTGCCAGCAGCAACCCCGGGGGGTTCCACGAGCAGTACGTC. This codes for CASSNPGGFHEQYV.

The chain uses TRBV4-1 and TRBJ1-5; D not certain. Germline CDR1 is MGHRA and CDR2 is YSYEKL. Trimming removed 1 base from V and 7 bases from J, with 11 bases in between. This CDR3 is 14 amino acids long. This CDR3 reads CASSQVSAEQPQHF. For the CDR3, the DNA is TGCGCCAGCAGCCAAGTTTCGGCGGAACAGCCCCAGCATTTT.

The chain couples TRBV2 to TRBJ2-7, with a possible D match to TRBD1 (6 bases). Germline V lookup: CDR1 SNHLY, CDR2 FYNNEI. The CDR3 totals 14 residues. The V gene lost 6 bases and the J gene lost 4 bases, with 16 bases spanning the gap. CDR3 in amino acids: CASSLQGKGYEQYF. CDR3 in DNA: TGTGCCAGCAGCCTACAGGGAAAGGGATACGAGCAGTACTTC. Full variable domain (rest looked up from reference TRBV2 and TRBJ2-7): EPEVTQTPSHQVTQMGQEVILRCVPISNHLYFYWYRQILGQKVEFLVSFYNNEISEKSEIFDDQFSVERPDGSNFTLKIRSTKLEDSAMYFCASSLQGKGYEQYFGPGTRLTVT.